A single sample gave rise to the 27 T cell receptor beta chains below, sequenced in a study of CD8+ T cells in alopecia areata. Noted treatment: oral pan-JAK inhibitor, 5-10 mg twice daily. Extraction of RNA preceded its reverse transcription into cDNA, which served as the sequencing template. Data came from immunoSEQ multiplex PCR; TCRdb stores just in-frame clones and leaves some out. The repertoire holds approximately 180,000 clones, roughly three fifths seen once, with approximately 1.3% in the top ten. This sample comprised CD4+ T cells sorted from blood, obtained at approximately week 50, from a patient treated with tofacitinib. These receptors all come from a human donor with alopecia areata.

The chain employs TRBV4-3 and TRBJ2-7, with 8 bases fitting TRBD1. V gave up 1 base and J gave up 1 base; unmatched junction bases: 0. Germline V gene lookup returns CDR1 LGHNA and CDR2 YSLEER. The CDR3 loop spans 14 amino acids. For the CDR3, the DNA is TGCGCCAGCAGCCAAGGGGACAGGTCCTACGAGCAGTACTTC. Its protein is CASSQGDRSYEQYF.

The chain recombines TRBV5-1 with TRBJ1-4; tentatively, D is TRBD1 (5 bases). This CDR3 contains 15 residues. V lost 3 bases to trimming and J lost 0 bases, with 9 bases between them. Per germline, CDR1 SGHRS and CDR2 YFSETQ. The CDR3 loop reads CASSWGPTTNEKLFF. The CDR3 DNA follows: TGCGCCAGCAGCTGGGGCCCGACAACTAATGAAAAACTGTTTTTT.

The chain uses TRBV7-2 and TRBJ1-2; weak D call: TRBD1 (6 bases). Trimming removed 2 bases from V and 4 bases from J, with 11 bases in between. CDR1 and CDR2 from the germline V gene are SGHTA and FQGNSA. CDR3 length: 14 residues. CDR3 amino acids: CASSLPGRGYGYTF. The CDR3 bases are TGTGCCAGCAGCTTACCCGGCAGGGGCTATGGCTACACCTTC.

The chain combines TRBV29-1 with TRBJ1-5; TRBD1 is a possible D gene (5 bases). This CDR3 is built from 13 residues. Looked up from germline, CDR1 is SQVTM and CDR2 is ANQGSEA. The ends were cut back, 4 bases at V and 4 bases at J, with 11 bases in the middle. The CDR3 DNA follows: TGCAGCGTTGGGGCGGGGCTGAATCAGCCCCAGCATTTT. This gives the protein CSVGAGLNQPQHF.

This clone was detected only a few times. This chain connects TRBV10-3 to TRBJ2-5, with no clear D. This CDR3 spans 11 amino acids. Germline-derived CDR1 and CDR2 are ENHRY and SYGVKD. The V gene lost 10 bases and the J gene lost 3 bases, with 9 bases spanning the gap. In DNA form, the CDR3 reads TGTGCCACCCCCCCGGAAGAGACCCAGTACTTC. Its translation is CATPPEETQYF.

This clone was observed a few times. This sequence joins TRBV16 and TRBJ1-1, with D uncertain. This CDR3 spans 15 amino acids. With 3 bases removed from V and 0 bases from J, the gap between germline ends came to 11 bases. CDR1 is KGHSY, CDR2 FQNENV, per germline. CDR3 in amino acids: CASSHLERLNTEAFF. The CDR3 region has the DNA TGTGCCAGCAGCCATCTGGAGAGACTGAACACTGAAGCTTTCTTT.

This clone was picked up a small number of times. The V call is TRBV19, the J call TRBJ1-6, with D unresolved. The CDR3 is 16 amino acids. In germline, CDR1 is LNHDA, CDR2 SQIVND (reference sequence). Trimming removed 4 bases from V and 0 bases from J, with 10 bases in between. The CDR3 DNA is TGTGCCAGTAGTACCCGACGGAGCTCCTATAATTCACCCCTCCACTTT. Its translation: CASSTRRSSYNSPLHF.

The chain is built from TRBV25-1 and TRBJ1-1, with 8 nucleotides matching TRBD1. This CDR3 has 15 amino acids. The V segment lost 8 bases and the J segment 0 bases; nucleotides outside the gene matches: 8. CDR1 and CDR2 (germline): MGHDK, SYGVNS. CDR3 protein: CASSNRGQVNTEAFF. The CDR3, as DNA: TGTGCCAGCTCGAACAGGGGACAGGTGAACACTGAAGCTTTCTTT.

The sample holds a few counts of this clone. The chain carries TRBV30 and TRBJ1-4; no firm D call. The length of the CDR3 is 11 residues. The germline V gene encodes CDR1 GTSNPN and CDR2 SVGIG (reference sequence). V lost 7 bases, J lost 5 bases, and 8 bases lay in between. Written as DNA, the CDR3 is TGTGCCTATGCCCACAATGAAAAACTGTTTTTT. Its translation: CAYAHNEKLFF.

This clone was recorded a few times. The CDR3 bases are TGTGCCAGCAGTGAAGCGGAGCACACCGGGGAGCTGTTTTTT. Its translation is CASSEAEHTGELFF. The gene calls are TRBV2 and TRBJ2-2; D unresolved. The germline V and J ends were trimmed by 0 bases and 3 bases, with 5 bases remaining between them. Germline-derived CDR1 and CDR2 are SNHLY and FYNNEI. The CDR3 has 14 residues.

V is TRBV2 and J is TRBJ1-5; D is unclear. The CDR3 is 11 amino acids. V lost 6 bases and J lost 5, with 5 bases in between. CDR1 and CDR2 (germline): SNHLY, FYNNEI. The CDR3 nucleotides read TGTGCCAGCAGGCCTCATCAGCCCCAGCATTTT. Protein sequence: CASRPHQPQHF.

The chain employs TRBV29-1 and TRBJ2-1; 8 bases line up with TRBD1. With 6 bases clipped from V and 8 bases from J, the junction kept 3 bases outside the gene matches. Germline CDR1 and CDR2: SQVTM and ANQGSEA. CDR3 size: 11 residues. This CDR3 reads CSVADRDEQFF. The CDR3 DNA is TGCAGCGTAGCGGACAGGGATGAGCAGTTCTTC.

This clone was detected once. The CDR3 here is CASSDGVRTDTQYF. CDR3 coding DNA: TGTGCCAGCAGTGATGGGGTCCGCACAGATACGCAGTATTTT. V is TRBV25-1 and J is TRBJ2-3, with D unclear. V was clipped by 3 bases and J by 1 base, with 8 bases between them. Germline-derived CDR1 and CDR2 are MGHDK and SYGVNS. This CDR3 has 14 residues.

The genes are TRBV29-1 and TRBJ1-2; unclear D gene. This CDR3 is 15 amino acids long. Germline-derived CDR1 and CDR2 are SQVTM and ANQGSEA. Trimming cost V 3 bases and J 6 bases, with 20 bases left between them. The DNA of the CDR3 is TGCAGCGTTGACTTACTTGCAGAACCCAAAAATGGCTACACCTTC. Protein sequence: CSVDLLAEPKNGYTF.

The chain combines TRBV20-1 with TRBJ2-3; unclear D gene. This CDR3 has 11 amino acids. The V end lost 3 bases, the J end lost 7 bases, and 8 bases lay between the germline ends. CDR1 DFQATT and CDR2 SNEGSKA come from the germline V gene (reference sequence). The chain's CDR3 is CSARLVNTQYF. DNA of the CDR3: TGCAGTGCTAGGCTAGTAAATACGCAGTATTTT.

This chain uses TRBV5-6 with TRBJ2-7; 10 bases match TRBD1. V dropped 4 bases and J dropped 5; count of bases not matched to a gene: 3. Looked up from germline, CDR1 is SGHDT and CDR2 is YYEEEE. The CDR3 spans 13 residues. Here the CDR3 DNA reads TGTGCCAGCAGCCCGGGACAGGGGAACGAGCAGTACTTC. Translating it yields CASSPGQGNEQYF.

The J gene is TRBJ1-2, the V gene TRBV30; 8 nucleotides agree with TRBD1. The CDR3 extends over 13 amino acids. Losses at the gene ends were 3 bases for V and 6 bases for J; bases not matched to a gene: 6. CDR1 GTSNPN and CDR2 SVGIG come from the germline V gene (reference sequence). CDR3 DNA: TGTGCCTGGAGGGGGACAGGTGGGCATGGCTACACCTTC. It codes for CAWRGTGGHGYTF.

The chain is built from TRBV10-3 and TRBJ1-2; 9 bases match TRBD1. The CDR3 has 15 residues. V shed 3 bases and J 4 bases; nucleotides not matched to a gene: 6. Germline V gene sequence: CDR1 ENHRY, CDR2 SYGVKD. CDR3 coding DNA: TGTGCCATCAGTGAACCACAGGGGGCGAGCTATGGCTACACCTTC. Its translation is CAISEPQGASYGYTF.

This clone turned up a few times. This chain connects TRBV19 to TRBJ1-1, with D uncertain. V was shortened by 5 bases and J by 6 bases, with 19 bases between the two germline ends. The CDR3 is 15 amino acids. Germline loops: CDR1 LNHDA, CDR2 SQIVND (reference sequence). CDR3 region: CASSHHKVGVPEAFF. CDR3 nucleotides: TGTGCCAGTAGTCATCATAAGGTGGGTGTTCCTGAAGCTTTCTTT.

The CDR3 sequence is CASSLSGILNTEAFF. The CDR3 region has the DNA TGTGCCAGCAGCTTAAGTGGGATTCTGAACACTGAAGCTTTCTTT. The chain uses TRBV7-3 and TRBJ1-1, with D hard to call. Germline V lookup: CDR1 SGHTA, CDR2 FQGTGA. V was clipped by 1 base and J by 0 bases, with 9 bases between them. This CDR3 has 15 residues.

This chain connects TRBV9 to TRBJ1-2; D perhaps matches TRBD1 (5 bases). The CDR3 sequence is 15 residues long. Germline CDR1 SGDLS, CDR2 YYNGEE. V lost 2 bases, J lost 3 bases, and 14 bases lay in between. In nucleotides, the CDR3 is TGTGCCAGCAGCGTTGGGACGGTCAAGGACTATGGCTACACCTTC. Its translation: CASSVGTVKDYGYTF.

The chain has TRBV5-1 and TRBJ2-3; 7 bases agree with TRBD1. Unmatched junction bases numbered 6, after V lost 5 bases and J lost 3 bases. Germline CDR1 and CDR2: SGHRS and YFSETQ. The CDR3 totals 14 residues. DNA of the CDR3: TGCGCCAGCAGATCCGGACAGGAAACAGATACGCAGTATTTT. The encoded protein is CASRSGQETDTQYF. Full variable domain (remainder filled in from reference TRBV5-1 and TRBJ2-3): KAGVTQTPRYLIKTRGQQVTLSCSPISGHRSVSWYQQTPGQGLQFLFEYFSETQRNKGNFPGRFSGRQFSNSRSEMNVSTLELGDSALYLCASRSGQETDTQYFGPGTRLTVL.

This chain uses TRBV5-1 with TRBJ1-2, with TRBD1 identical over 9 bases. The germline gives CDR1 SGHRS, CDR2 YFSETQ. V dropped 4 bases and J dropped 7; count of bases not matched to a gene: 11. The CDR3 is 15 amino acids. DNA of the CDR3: TGCGCCAGCAGCGTACAGGGGGCGAAGGATTCTGGCTACACCTTC. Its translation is CASSVQGAKDSGYTF.

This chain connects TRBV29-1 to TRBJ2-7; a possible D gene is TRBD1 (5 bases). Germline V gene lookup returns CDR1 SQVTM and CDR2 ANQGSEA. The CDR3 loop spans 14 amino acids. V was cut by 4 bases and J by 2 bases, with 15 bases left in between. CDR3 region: CSVGSRTKAYEQYF. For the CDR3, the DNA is TGCAGCGTTGGGAGTCGGACAAAGGCCTACGAGCAGTACTTC.

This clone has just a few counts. CDR3 DNA: TGTGCCAGTAAACTGGGCTACACCTTC. Translating it yields CASKLGYTF. This sequence joins TRBV19 and TRBJ1-2; no clear D gene. Germline V lookup: CDR1 LNHDA, CDR2 SQIVND (reference sequence). Trimming took off 7 bases at V and 8 bases at J, with 5 bases between the two ends. This CDR3 comprises 9 residues.

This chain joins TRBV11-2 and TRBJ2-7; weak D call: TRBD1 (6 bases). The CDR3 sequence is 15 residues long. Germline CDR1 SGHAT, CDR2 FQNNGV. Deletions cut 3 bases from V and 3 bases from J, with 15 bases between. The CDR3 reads CASSFRDTANYEQYF. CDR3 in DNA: TGTGCCAGCAGCTTTCGGGACACCGCTAACTACGAGCAGTACTTC.

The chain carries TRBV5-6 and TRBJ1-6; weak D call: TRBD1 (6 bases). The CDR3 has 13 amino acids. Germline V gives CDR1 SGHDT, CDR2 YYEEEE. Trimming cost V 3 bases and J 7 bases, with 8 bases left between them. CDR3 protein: CASSYGQNSPLHF. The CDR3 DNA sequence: TGTGCCAGCAGCTACGGACAGAATTCACCCCTCCACTTT.